The 27 T cell receptor beta chains below were found in one sample sequenced in a study of identifying expanded T cells in peripheral blood. The data were produced by immunoSEQ multiplex PCR, yet TCRdb's version contains in-frame clones alone and is incomplete. This table holds around 47,000 clones, about 80% found once. Source material: blood. The receptors were sampled from a person aged 18 to 70 in good health.

The chain carries TRBV6-5 and TRBJ1-6; the D is unclear. Germline CDR1 reads MNHEY; CDR2 reads SVGAGI. This CDR3 is 14 amino acids long. Trimming removed 9 bases from V and 9 bases from J, with 18 bases in between. In DNA form, the CDR3 reads TGTGCCAGGGGGTTCGAGAGGGCGGGTTCACCCCTCCACTTT. Protein: CARGFERAGSPLHF.

On this clone itself: Other nucleotide sequences from this sample produce the same CDR3. The CDR3 loop reads CASSLGFRTDTQYF. The DNA for the CDR3 is TGTGCCAGCAGTTTGGGTTTCCGTACAGATACGCAGTATTTT. V and J are TRBV27 and TRBJ2-3; D not certain. CDR1 and CDR2 from the germline V gene are MNHEY and SMNVEV (reference sequence). There are 14 residues in the CDR3. Trimming removed 3 bases at V and 3 bases at J, with 10 bases between.

This clone was observed a handful of times. The J gene is TRBJ1-1, the V gene TRBV30; D is possibly TRBD1 (5 bases). The germline V gene encodes CDR1 GTSNPN and CDR2 SVGIG (reference sequence). CDR3 length: 13 residues. V lost 4 bases and J 1 base, leaving 10 bases between the germline ends. CDR3 DNA: TGTGCCTGGACAGGGTTGGGGAACACTGAAGCTTTCTTT. The encoded protein is CAWTGLGNTEAFF.

The chain recombines TRBV12-5 with TRBJ2-3, with 11 bases matching TRBD2. Germline V CDR1 and CDR2: LGHNT, FRNRAP. There are 17 residues in the CDR3. The V segment lost 5 bases and the J segment 5 bases; nucleotides outside the gene matches: 12. This chain's CDR3 is CASGAHLTSGSKDTQYF. The DNA of the CDR3 is TGTGCTAGTGGTGCCCACCTAACTAGCGGGAGTAAAGATACGCAGTATTTT.

V usage is TRBV19 and J usage is TRBJ1-1, with D unclear. The germline gives CDR1 LNHDA, CDR2 SQIVND (reference sequence). Trimming stripped 4 bases from V and 0 bases from J, with 15 bases between. The CDR3 covers 16 residues. The CDR3, as DNA: TGTGCCAGTAGTAAGCGGGGAAGTAAGATGAACACTGAAGCTTTCTTT. Protein product: CASSKRGSKMNTEAFF.

The chain couples TRBV27 to TRBJ1-3, with 9 nucleotides matching TRBD1. With V trimmed by 2 bases and J by 1 base, 12 bases remained unmatched. This CDR3 spans 19 amino acids. In germline, CDR1 is MNHEY, CDR2 SMNVEV (reference sequence). CDR3 sequence reads: CASSLGERRDRVSGNTIYF. DNA for the CDR3: TGTGCCAGCAGTTTAGGAGAACGTCGGGACAGGGTTTCTGGAAACACCATATATTTT.

The gene calls are TRBV11-2 and TRBJ1-2; TRBD1 matches at 7 bases. V was clipped by 7 bases and J by 4 bases; unmatched bases: 6. The CDR3 is 13 amino acids. Germline lookup yields CDR1 SGHAT and CDR2 FQNNGV. CDR3 residues: CASNGQVPYGYTF. Here the CDR3 DNA reads TGTGCCAGCAACGGACAGGTACCCTATGGCTACACCTTC.

The rearrangement uses TRBV9 and TRBJ2-7; TRBD1 agrees at 7 bases. In germline, CDR1 is SGDLS, CDR2 YYNGEE. Trimming took 4 bases from V and 2 from J; bases not matched to a gene: 9. This CDR3 region has 15 residues. For the CDR3, the DNA is TGTGCCAGCAGCCCCACGGGACAGCAAACCTACGAGCAGTACTTC. This codes for CASSPTGQQTYEQYF.

The V and J genes are TRBV5-1 and TRBJ2-5, with TRBD2 identical over 11 bases. Trimming at V came to 5 bases and at J to 5 bases, leaving 5 bases not matched to a gene. Germline V lookup: CDR1 SGHRS, CDR2 YFSETQ. The CDR3 runs 14 residues. The CDR3 loop reads CASSSGGAHETQYF. DNA of the CDR3: TGCGCCAGCAGTAGCGGGGGGGCTCACGAGACCCAGTACTTC.

This clone was detected a few times. This rearrangement joins TRBV7-8 to TRBJ2-3, with 7 nucleotides matching TRBD2. CDR3 length equals 17 residues. Germline V gene lookup returns CDR1 SGHVS and CDR2 FQNEAQ. The junction had 11 bases not matched to a gene; V was cut back by 5 bases and J by 0 bases. Here the CDR3 reads CASSPDPAGASTDTQYF. The CDR3 region has the DNA TGTGCCAGCAGCCCCGATCCGGCGGGAGCTAGCACAGATACGCAGTATTTT.

With respect to this clone: A junction end diverges from the germline sequence, so it may reflect a read error. V gene TRBV5-5 combines with J gene TRBJ1-2, with 9 bases matching TRBD1. The V gene's germline CDR1 is SGHKS and CDR2 YYEKEE (reference sequence). The CDR3 is 15 amino acids. CDR3 DNA sequence: TGTGCCAGCAGCTTTTCTGCGGGACAGGGAAACCACCCGGCCTTC. Its protein product is CASSFSAGQGNHPAF.

The chain joins TRBV6-1 to TRBJ1-2, with 10 bases aligning to TRBD1. Germline V CDR1 and CDR2: MNHNS, SASEGT. V lost 1 base to trimming and J lost 8 bases; unmatched junction nucleotides: 7. This CDR3 is 15 amino acids long. The CDR3 reads CASSEGTGGLRGYTF. The CDR3 DNA is TGTGCCAGCAGTGAAGGGACAGGGGGGCTTCGGGGCTACACCTTC.

This clone was recorded a few times. The chain carries TRBV27 and TRBJ1-4; 10 positions agree with TRBD1. Germline V gives CDR1 MNHEY, CDR2 SMNVEV (reference sequence). Trimming took 5 bases from V and 5 from J; bases not matched to a gene: 5. The CDR3 sequence is 15 residues long. CDR3 bases: TGTGCCAGCAGTAGACAGGGGGCTTCGAATGAAAAACTGTTTTTT. This sequence encodes CASSRQGASNEKLFF.

This clone was picked up a small number of times. V usage is TRBV6-1 and J usage is TRBJ1-6; D not resolved. V gave up 6 bases and J gave up 10 bases, with 10 bases separating them. Per germline, CDR1 MNHNS and CDR2 SASEGT. The CDR3 is made up of 12 amino acids. CDR3 in amino acids: CASSQTSSPLHF. The CDR3 DNA reads as TGTGCCAGCAGCCAGACTTCCTCACCCCTCCACTTT.

This clone has only a few counts. This chain connects TRBV6-1 to TRBJ1-3, with a weak D call TRBD1 (6 bases). The length of the CDR3 is 15 residues. The germline V and J ends were trimmed by 6 bases and 2 bases, with 14 bases remaining between them. Germline CDR1 and CDR2: MNHNS and SASEGT. Written as DNA, the CDR3 is TGTGCCAGCAGAGGAGGGGGGGTGCCTGGAAACACCATATATTTT. This translates into CASRGGGVPGNTIYF.

The CDR3 here is CASSLVWGTGELFF. CDR3 in DNA: TGTGCCAGCAGCTTAGTTTGGGGGACCGGGGAGCTGTTTTTT. The rearrangement uses TRBV7-7 and TRBJ2-2; D is possibly TRBD1 or TRBD2 (5 bases each). Germline CDR1 SSHAT, CDR2 FNYEAQ (reference sequence). This CDR3 has 14 residues. The V and J ends lost 1 base and 5 bases respectively, with 8 bases between them.

A word on this clone: Other DNA sequences from this sample encode an identical CDR3 as well. The rearrangement joins TRBV6-1 to TRBJ2-5; TRBD2 agrees at 11 bases. The ends lost 2 bases at V and 2 bases at J; junction bases unmatched: 1. The CDR3 sequence is 15 residues long. Per germline, CDR1 MNHNS and CDR2 SASEGT. CDR3 sequence: CASSELAGGQETQYF. CDR3 DNA sequence: TGTGCCAGCAGTGAACTAGCGGGGGGTCAAGAGACCCAGTACTTC.

The chain joins TRBV9 to TRBJ2-1; 13 bases fit TRBD2. This CDR3 region has 16 residues. Germline values: CDR1 SGDLS, CDR2 YYNGEE. Unmatched junction bases numbered 8, after V lost 3 bases and J lost 8 bases. The CDR3 nucleotides are TGTGCCAGCAGCGCGAATCGACTAGCGGGAGGACATGAGCAGTTCTTC. Translation gives CASSANRLAGGHEQFF.

This sequence joins TRBV19 and TRBJ2-3; D possibly corresponds to TRBD2 (5 bases). Germline loops: CDR1 LNHDA, CDR2 SQIVND (reference sequence). V gave up 1 base and J gave up 7 bases, with 9 bases separating them. The CDR3 covers 13 residues. The CDR3 nucleotides are TGTGCCAGTAGTATAGGTAACGGGAATACGCAGTATTTT. Translated, it gives CASSIGNGNTQYF.

The V and J genes are TRBV7-2 and TRBJ2-1; D is possibly TRBD2 (6 bases). CDR1 and CDR2 (germline): SGHTA, FQGNSA. CDR3 length: 13 amino acids. V lost 4 bases to trimming and J lost 7 bases, with 11 bases between them. For the CDR3, the DNA is TGTGCCAGCAGCTATCTGGGACTTAATGAGCAGTTCTTC. It yields the protein CASSYLGLNEQFF.

The chain recombines TRBV5-6 with TRBJ1-3; D is uncertain. The CDR3 consists of 15 residues. In germline, CDR1 is SGHDT, CDR2 YYEEEE. V shed 3 bases and J shed 1 base, with 11 bases lying between them. The CDR3 here is CASSSGRRSGNTIYF. The CDR3 DNA sequence: TGTGCCAGCAGCTCGGGCAGGAGATCTGGAAACACCATATATTTT. Variable domain in full (rest from reference TRBV5-6 and TRBJ1-3): DAGVTQSPTHLIKTRGQQVTLRCSPKSGHDTVSWYQQALGQGPQFIFQYYEEEERQRGNFPDRFSGHQFPNYSSELNVNALLLGDSALYLCASSSGRRSGNTIYFGEGSWLTVV.

The chain recombines TRBV14 with TRBJ2-1, with TRBD2 identical over 8 bases. V trimming: 0 bases; J trimming: 9 bases; junction bases outside the gene matches: 7. This CDR3 region has 15 residues. CDR1 and CDR2 from the germline V gene are SGHDN and FVKESK. The CDR3 sequence: CASSQDLAGGREQFF. The CDR3 nucleotides read TGTGCCAGCAGCCAAGATTTGGCGGGGGGTCGTGAGCAGTTCTTC. The complete variable domain, with remaining parts taken from reference TRBV14 and TRBJ2-1, reads EAGVTQFPSHSVIEKGQTVTLRCDPISGHDNLYWYRRVMGKEIKFLLHFVKESKQDESGMPNNRFLAERTGGTYSTLKVQPAELEDSGVYFCASSQDLAGGREQFFGPGTRLTVL.

This clone came up once. The rearrangement links TRBV10-3 to TRBJ2-5, with 10 bases aligning to TRBD1. The J segment lost 4 bases and the V segment lost 6 bases, leaving 5 bases of the junction unmatched. The CDR3 loop spans 14 amino acids. Germline V gene lookup returns CDR1 ENHRY and CDR2 SYGVKD. CDR3 in amino acids: CAIRPGQGRETQYF. Here the CDR3 DNA reads TGTGCCATCAGGCCGGGACAGGGGAGAGAGACCCAGTACTTC.

The gene calls are TRBV10-3 and TRBJ2-5; 9 bases map to TRBD1. The CDR3 is made up of 15 amino acids. Germline CDR1 and CDR2: ENHRY and SYGVKD. The V segment lost 4 bases and the J segment 5 bases; nucleotides outside the gene matches: 8. CDR3 protein: CAISGPGQGSETQYF. The CDR3 DNA is TGTGCCATCAGTGGGCCGGGACAGGGATCTGAGACCCAGTACTTC.

This clone turned up a few times. The gene calls are TRBV2 and TRBJ2-3, with D unclear. Trimming cost V 4 bases and J 1 base, with 12 bases left between them. The CDR3 runs 15 residues. Germline V gene sequence: CDR1 SNHLY, CDR2 FYNNEI. CDR3 sequence reads: CASSVLGWGTDTQYF. The CDR3, as DNA: TGTGCCAGCAGTGTCCTGGGGTGGGGCACAGATACGCAGTATTTT.

The gene calls are TRBV6-1 and TRBJ2-1, with 10 bases identical to TRBD1. The CDR3 is 15 amino acids. The V gene's germline CDR1 is MNHNS and CDR2 SASEGT. V lost 5 bases, J lost 8 bases, and 9 bases stayed unmatched. The CDR3 region is CASSPHGTGAYEQFF. CDR3 bases: TGTGCCAGCAGTCCCCACGGGACAGGGGCTTATGAGCAGTTCTTC.

The chain has TRBV19 and TRBJ1-3; no reliable D call. Trimming cost V 8 bases and J 0 bases, with 17 bases left between them. The CDR3 has 16 amino acids. Germline values: CDR1 LNHDA, CDR2 SQIVND (reference sequence). The CDR3: CASGYLGDFSGNTIYF. CDR3 in DNA: TGTGCCAGTGGATACTTGGGAGATTTCTCTGGAAACACCATATATTTT. Full variable domain (missing parts from reference TRBV19 and TRBJ1-3): DGGITQSPKYLFRKEGQNVTLSCEQNLNHDAMYWYRQDPGQGLRLIYYSQIVNDFQKGDIAEGYSVSREKKESFPLTVTSAQKNPTAFYLCASGYLGDFSGNTIYFGEGSWLTVV.